This TCR beta chain was found in a study of blood T cell repertoires in COVID-19. Authors' analysis steps: By means of reference gene primer amplification, nucleated cell counts were estimated. This table comes from immunoSEQ multiplex PCR, and its TCRdb copy is limited to in-frame clones, with some not included. V and J calls and clone size are copied from that table; D and trimming were computed from the DNA. The data show about 64,000 clones, with around 73% seen just once and around 14% held by the top ten. Trimming removed 4 bases from V and 7 bases from J; junction bases left unmatched: 7. This CDR3 has 14 residues.

What was sequenced was peripheral blood. The sequence was obtained from a man aged 55 to 70 with COVID-19, enrolled during active disease. The rearrangement uses TRBV5-3 and TRBJ1-2; TRBD1 matches 10 bases. TRBV5-3 belongs to the ORF category, with a function that is uncertain. In nucleotides, the CDR3 is TGTGCCAGAAGCCCTGGGACAGGGGTGCTTGGCTACACCTTC. Translating gives CARSPGTGVLGYTF.